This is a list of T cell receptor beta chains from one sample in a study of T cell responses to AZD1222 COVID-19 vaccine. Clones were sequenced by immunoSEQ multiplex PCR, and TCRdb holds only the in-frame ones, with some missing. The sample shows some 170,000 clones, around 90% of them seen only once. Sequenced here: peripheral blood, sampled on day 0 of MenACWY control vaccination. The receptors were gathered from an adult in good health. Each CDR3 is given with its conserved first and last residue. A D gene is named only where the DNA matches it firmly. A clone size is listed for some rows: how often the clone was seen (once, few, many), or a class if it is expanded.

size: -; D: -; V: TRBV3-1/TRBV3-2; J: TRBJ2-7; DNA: TGTGCCAGCAGCCAAGGGGGGGGACACCTCTACGAGCAGTACTTC; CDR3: CASSQGGGHLYEQYF
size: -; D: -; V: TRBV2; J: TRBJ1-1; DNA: TGTGCCAGCAACCTCCAGGTGAACACTGAAGCTTTCTTT; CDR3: CASNLQVNTEAFF
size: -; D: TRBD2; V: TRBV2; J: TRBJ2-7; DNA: TGTGCCAGCACCGAGGCTAGCGGGCGCTCCTACGAGCAGTACTTC; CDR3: CASTEASGRSYEQYF
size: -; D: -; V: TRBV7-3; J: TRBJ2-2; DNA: TGTGCCAGCAGCTTATCCGGGTCCGACACCGGGGAGCTGTTTTTT; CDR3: CASSLSGSDTGELFF
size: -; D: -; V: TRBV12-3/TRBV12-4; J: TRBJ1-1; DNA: TGTGCCAGCAGTTTTGGGAAAGACACTGAAGCTTTCTTT; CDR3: CASSFGKDTEAFF
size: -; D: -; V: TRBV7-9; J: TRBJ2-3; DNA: TGTGCCAGCAGCTTAGTCTCTGCGGGTGGGACAGATACGCAGTATTTT; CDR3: CASSLVSAGGTDTQYF
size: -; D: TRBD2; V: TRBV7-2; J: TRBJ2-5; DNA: TGTGCCAGCAGCTTAGTGCATAGCGGGGGGTTCCAAGAGACCCAGTACTTC; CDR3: CASSLVHSGGFQETQYF
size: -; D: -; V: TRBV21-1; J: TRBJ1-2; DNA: TGTGCCAGCAGCAGCGATTGTTTGCAGGGAAGTGGCTACACCTTC; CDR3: CASSSDCLQGSGYTF
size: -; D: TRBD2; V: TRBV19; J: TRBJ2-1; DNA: TGTGCCAGTAGTATTCTAGCGGATTACAATGAGCAGTTCTTC; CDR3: CASSILADYNEQFF
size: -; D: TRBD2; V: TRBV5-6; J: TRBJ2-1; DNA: TGTGCCAGCAGCTTGGCGCGGCTAGCGGGAGGGCGATGGAATGAGCAGTTCTTC; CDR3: CASSLARLAGGRWNEQFF
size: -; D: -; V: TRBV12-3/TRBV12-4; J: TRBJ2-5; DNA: TGTGCCAGCAGCCCGGGAACCCAAGAGACCCAGTACTTC; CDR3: CASSPGTQETQYF
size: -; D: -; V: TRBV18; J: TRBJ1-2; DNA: TGTGCCAGCTCACCAACGGGGCTGGAATCTGGCTACACCTTC; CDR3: CASSPTGLESGYTF
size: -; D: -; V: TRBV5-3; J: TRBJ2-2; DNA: TGTGCCAGAAGCCCGCGATGCTCCAAGAACACCGGGGAGCTGTTTTTT; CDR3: CARSPRCSKNTGELFF
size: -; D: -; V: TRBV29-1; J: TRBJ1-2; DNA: TGCAGCGTGGGAACAGGGAACTATGGCTACACCTTC; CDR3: CSVGTGNYGYTF
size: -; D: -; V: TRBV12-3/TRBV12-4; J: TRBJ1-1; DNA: TGTGCCAGCAGCCCGCTGAACACTGAAGCTTTCTTT; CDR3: CASSPLNTEAFF
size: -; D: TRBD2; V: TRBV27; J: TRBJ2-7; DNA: TGTGCCAGCAGTACCACAAAGATTAGCGGGTCGAGCTCCTACGAGCAGTACTTC; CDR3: CASSTTKISGSSSYEQYF
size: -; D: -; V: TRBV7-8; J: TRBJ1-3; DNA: TGTGCCAGCAGCCTCGTGCGGGGCTCTGGAAACACCATATATTTT; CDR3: CASSLVRGSGNTIYF
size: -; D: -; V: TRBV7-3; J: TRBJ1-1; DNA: TGTGCCAGCAGTCTAGGGGTGGCTGGGTCTAGCACTGAAGCTTTCTTT; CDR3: CASSLGVAGSSTEAFF
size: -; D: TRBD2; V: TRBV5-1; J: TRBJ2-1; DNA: TGCGCCAGCAGCTTGGCTAGCGGAAGCTCCTACAATGAGCAGTTCTTC; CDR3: CASSLASGSSYNEQFF
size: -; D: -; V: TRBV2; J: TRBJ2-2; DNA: TGTGCCAGCTACGGCGGGACCGGGGAGCTGTTTTTT; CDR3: CASYGGTGELFF
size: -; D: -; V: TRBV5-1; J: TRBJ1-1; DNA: TGCGCCAGCAGCTCCATGAACACTGAAGCTTTCTTT; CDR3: CASSSMNTEAFF
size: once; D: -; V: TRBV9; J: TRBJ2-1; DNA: TGTGCCAGCAGCGTACTTCCGGGAGCCTACAATGAGCAGTTCTTC; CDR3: CASSVLPGAYNEQFF
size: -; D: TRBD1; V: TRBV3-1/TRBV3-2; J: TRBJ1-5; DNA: TGTGCCAGCAGCCTCCGGGACAGGTACAATCAGCCCCAGCATTTT; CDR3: CASSLRDRYNQPQHF
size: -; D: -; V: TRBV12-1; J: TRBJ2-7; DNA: TGTGCCAGCAGAAGCGTTTACTACGAGCAGTACTTC; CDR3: CASRSVYYEQYF
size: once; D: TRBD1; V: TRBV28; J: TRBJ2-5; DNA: TGTGCCAGCAGCAGACAGGGGGCTAGAGAGACCCAGTACTTC; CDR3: CASSRQGARETQYF
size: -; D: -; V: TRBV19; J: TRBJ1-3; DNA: TGTGCCAGTAGTCTATTGGCAGGGTGGACGACTGGAAACACCATATATTTT; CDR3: CASSLLAGWTTGNTIYF
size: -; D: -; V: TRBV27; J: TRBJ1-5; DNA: TGTGCCAGCAGTGGATTAGGGGGCAATCAGCCCCAGCATTTT; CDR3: CASSGLGGNQPQHF
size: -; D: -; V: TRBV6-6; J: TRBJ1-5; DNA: TGTGCCAGCAATCCAGGGTCAAGCAATCAGCCCCAGCATTTT; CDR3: CASNPGSSNQPQHF
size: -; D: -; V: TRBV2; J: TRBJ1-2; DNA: TGTGCCAGCAGGGTGGTCCCTTATGGCTACACCTTC; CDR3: CASRVVPYGYTF
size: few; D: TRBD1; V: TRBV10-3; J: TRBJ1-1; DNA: TGTGCCATCAGCCAAACTGCTACAGGGGGCTCTCGACGGAACACTGAAGCTTTCTTT; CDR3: CAISQTATGGSRRNTEAFF
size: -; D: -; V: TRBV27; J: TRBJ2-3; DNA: TGTGCCAGCAGCCTAAAACCAGCGGCCACAGATACGCAGTATTTT; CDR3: CASSLKPAATDTQYF
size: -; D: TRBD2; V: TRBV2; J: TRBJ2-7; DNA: TGTGCCAGTAGGACTAGCGGAGTCTACGAGCAGTACTTC; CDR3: CASRTSGVYEQYF
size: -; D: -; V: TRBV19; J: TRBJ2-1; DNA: TGTGCCAGTAGTATTGGGGGCGGGAATGAGCAGTTCTTC; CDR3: CASSIGGGNEQFF
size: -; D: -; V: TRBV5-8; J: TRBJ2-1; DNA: TGTGCCAGCAGCTTACCTGCCACACCGACAGGGAGGGTTGAGCAGTTCTTC; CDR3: CASSLPATPTGRVEQFF
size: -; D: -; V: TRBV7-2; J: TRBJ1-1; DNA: TGTGCCAGCAGCTTAGATTCACCTTTATTGAACACTGAAGCTTTCTTT; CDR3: CASSLDSPLLNTEAFF
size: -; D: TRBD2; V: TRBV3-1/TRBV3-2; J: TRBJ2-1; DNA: TGTGCCAGCAGCCAAGATCCTAGCGGACACAATGAGCAGTTCTTC; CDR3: CASSQDPSGHNEQFF
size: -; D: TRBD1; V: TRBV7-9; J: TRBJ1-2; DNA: TGTGCCAGCAGCCTATGGACAGGGCGCAACTATGGCTACACCTTC; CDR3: CASSLWTGRNYGYTF
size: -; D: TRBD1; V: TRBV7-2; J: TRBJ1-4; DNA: TGTGCCAGCAGCGCCATGGGACAGGGGGTTGGGGAAAAACTGTTTTTT; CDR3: CASSAMGQGVGEKLFF
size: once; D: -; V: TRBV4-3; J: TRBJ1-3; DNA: TGCGCCAGCAGCCATCGCGTAGGGGCAGGGAGCTCTGGAAACACCATATATTTT; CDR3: CASSHRVGAGSSGNTIYF
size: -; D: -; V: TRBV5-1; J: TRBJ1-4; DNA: TGCGCCAGCAGCCCCGATCCGAGGGCAACTAATGAAAAACTGTTTTTT; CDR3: CASSPDPRATNEKLFF
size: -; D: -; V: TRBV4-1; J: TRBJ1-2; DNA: TGCGCCAGCAGCCAAGATCCCGCTTATGGCTACACCTTC; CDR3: CASSQDPAYGYTF
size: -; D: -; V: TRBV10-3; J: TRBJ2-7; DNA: TGTGCCATCAGTGAGTCGTGGACCGGTACTGAGCAGTACTTC; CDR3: CAISESWTGTEQYF
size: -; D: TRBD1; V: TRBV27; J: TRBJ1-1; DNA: TGTGCCAGCAGTCTGGGACAGGGGAACACTGAAGCTTTCTTT; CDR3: CASSLGQGNTEAFF
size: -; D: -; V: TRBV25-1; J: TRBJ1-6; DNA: TGTGCCAGCAGTGACCATGATGCTCGGGCTTCACCCCTCCACTTT; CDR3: CASSDHDARASPLHF
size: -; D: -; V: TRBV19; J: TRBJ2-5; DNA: TGTGCCAGCCGCCACTTGCGGGGTGGGGAGACCCAGTACTTC; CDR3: CASRHLRGGETQYF
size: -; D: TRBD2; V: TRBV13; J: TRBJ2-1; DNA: TGTGCCAGCAGCATGCCCCTGGGACTAGCGGTAAGGGTTGAGCAGTTCTTC; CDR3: CASSMPLGLAVRVEQFF
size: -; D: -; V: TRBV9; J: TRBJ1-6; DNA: TGTGCCAGCAGCGTAGGGGGTCTTGGGGGTTCACCCCTCCACTTT; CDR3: CASSVGGLGGSPLHF
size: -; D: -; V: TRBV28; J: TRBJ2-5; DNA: TGTGCCAGCACCCCGGGGGGCCTCGCTCTTCAAGAGACCCAGTACTTC; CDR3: CASTPGGLALQETQYF